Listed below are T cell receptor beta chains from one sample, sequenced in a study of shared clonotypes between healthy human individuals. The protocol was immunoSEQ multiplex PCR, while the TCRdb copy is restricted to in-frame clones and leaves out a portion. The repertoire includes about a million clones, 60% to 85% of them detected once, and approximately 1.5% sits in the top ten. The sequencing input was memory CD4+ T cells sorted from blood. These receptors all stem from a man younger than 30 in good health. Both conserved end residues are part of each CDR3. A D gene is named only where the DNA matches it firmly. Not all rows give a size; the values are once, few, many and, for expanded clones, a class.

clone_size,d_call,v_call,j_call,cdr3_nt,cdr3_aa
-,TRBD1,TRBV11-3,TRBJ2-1,TGTGCCAGCAGCCTGGACAGGGGCTCCTACAATGAGCAGTTCTTC,CASSLDRGSYNEQFF
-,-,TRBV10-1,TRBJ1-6,TGCGCCAGCAGTGAGGGGGCAGTAAATTCGCCCCTCCACTTT,CASSEGAVNSPLHF
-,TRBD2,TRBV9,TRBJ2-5,TGTGCCAGCAGCGAGGGGACTAGCGGGACCCAAGAGACCCAGTACTTC,CASSEGTSGTQETQYF
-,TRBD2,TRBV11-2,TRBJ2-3,TGTGCCAGCAGCCCTAGCGGGGGGGCCCTCACAGATACGCAGTATTTT,CASSPSGGALTDTQYF
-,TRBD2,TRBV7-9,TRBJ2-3,TGTGCCAGCAGCTTAGGTAGCGGGACAGATACGCAGTATTTT,CASSLGSGTDTQYF
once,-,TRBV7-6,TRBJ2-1,TGTGCCAGCAGCAAATACCTTCCAGGGAGCTCCTACAATGAGCAGTTCTTC,CASSKYLPGSSYNEQFF
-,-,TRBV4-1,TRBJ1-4,TGCGCCAGCAGCCAAGGAAGGGGGACGGCCGCAACTAATGAAAAACTGTTTTTT,CASSQGRGTAATNEKLFF
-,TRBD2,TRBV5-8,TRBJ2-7,TGTGCCAGCAGCTTGTCATCAGCGGGAGGGTCCCACGAGCAGTACTTC,CASSLSSAGGSHEQYF
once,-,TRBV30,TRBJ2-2,TGTGCCTGGACCGACCCCGGGACTCCGAACACCGGGGAGCTGTTTTTT,CAWTDPGTPNTGELFF
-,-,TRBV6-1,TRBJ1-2,TGTGCCAGCATCGGAGGGTCCCACTATGGCTACACCTTC,CASIGGSHYGYTF
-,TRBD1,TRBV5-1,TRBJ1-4,TGCGCCAGCAGCGCGAATCTACAGGGGACTAATGAAAAACTGTTTTTT,CASSANLQGTNEKLFF
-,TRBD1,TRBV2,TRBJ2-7,TGTGCCAGCAGTGAAGCGCCGGGACAGGGGCTCGAGCAGTACTTC,CASSEAPGQGLEQYF
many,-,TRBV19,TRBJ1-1,TGTGCCAGTAGTCACCAGGGCAGGGGGAACACTGAAGCTTTCTTT,CASSHQGRGNTEAFF
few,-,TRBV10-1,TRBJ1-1,TGCGCCAGCAGTGAGTCTACTCGTACGACTGAAGCTTTCTTT,CASSESTRTTEAFF
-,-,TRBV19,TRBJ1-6,TGTGCCAGTAGTATAGGGGAGAGAAATTCACCCCTCCACTTT,CASSIGERNSPLHF
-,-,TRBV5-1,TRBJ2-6,TGCGCCAGCAGCTTGCCCGGGGAGGAAGTTAGTGGGCTTGGGGCCAACGTCCTGACTTTC,CASSLPGEEVSGLGANVLTF
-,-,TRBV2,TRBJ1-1,TGTGCCAGCAGGCCGAACAGGGTGGAGAACACTGAAGCTTTCTTT,CASRPNRVENTEAFF
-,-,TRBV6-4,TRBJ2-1,TGTGCCAGCAGTGATACCCCTAGCCCATACAATGAGCAGTTCTTC,CASSDTPSPYNEQFF
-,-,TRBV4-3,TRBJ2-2,TGCGCCAGCAGCCAAGGGGTCAGGGCTAACACCGGGGAGCTGTTTTTT,CASSQGVRANTGELFF
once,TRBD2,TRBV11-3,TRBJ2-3,TGTGCCAGCAGTAGGGGACTAGCTTTGGAAGATACGCAGTATTTT,CASSRGLALEDTQYF
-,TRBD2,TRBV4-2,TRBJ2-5,TGTGCCAGCAGCCAAGGAACGAGACTAGCGGACCAAGAGACCCAGTACTTC,CASSQGTRLADQETQYF
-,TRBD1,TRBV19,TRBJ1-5,TGTGCCAGCAACCTTATACAGGGGAAGAAGCAGCCCCAGCATTTT,CASNLIQGKKQPQHF
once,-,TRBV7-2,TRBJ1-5,TGTGCCAGCAGCTTTGACGATACTGTACCCCAGCATTTT,CASSFDDTVPQHF
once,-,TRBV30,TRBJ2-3,TGTGCCTGGATAGGGGGGTACGGCGATACGCAGTATTTT,CAWIGGYGDTQYF
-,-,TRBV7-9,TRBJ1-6,TGTGCCAGCAGCTTAGAGCCTAATTCACCCCTCCACTTT,CASSLEPNSPLHF
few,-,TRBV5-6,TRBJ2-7,TGTGCCAGCAGTTCCGGGTTATTATACGAGCAGTACTTC,CASSSGLLYEQYF
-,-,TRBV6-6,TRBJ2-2,TGTGCCAGCAGTGCTAGTACTGTGAACACCGGGGAGCTGTTTTTT,CASSASTVNTGELFF
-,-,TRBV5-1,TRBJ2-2,TGCGCCAGCAGCTTCAGGGGGGCCGGGGAGCTGTTTTTT,CASSFRGAGELFF
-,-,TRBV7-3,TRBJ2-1,TGTGCCAGCAGCTTAAACTCCGGGCCTAGTGAGCAGTTCTTC,CASSLNSGPSEQFF
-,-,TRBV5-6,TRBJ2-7,TGTGCCAGCAGCTTGGGGGACTTTTCGAGCGAGCAGTACTTC,CASSLGDFSSEQYF
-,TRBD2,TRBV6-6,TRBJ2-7,TGTGCCAGCGGACTAGCGGGGGCCTACGAGCAGTACTTC,CASGLAGAYEQYF
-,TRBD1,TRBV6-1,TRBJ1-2,TGTGCCAGCAGTGAGGGGGGACAGGGCTATAGTGGCTACACCTTC,CASSEGGQGYSGYTF
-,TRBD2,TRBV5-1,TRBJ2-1,TGCGCCAGCAGCTTGATGGTAGCGGGAGGGGGCAATGAGCAGTTCTTC,CASSLMVAGGGNEQFF
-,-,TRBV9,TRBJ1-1,TGTGCCAGCAGCGTAAGTATAAGAACTGAAGCTTTCTTT,CASSVSIRTEAFF
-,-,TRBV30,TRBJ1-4,TGTGCCGGACAAGGGGGAACTAATGAAAAACTGTTTTTT,CAGQGGTNEKLFF
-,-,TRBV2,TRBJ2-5,TGTGCCAGCAGTGCTTTTTTCGGGTTTGAGACCCAGTACTTC,CASSAFFGFETQYF
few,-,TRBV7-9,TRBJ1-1,TGTGCCAGCAGCTTAGAGATGGGTCAGTCCGCTGAAGCTTTCTTT,CASSLEMGQSAEAFF
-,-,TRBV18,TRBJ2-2,TGTGCCAGCTCACCACAAGGTGGAGGGGCGATCAACACCGGGGAGCTGTTTTTT,CASSPQGGGAINTGELFF
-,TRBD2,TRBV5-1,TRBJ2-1,TGCGCCAGCAGCTACCTTACTAGCGGGAGGGGGCCGCAGTTCTTC,CASSYLTSGRGPQFF
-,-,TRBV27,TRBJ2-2,TGTGCCAGCAGCTACTGGGGGACACCCTCAAACACCGGGGAGCTGTTTTTT,CASSYWGTPSNTGELFF
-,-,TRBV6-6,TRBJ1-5,TGTGCCAGCAGTTACTCGAGGGGCGATCAGCCCCAGCATTTT,CASSYSRGDQPQHF
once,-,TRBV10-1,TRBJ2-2,TGCGCCAGCAGTGAAGGGACGGTGAACACCGGGGAGCTGTTTTTT,CASSEGTVNTGELFF
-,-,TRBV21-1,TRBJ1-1,TGTGCCAGCAGCAAAGAGGGTACGGGTACCCCGGACAGGAACACTGAAGCTTTCTTT,CASSKEGTGTPDRNTEAFF
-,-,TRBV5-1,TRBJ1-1,TGCGCCAGCAGCTACCAGGGTCCTCCTAGCACTGAAGCTTTCTTT,CASSYQGPPSTEAFF
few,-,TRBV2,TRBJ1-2,TGTGCCAGCAGTGTGACAGGTCCTTATGGCTACACCTTC,CASSVTGPYGYTF
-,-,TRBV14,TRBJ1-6,TGTGCCAGCAGCCAACTAGGGGATTCACCCCTCCACTTT,CASSQLGDSPLHF
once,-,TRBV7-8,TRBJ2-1,TGTGCCAGCAGTAAGACCCCTACAAACAATGAGCAGTTCTTC,CASSKTPTNNEQFF
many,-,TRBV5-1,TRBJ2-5,TGCGCCAGCAGCTTGGCTCCGGGAAAAGAGACCCAGTACTTC,CASSLAPGKETQYF
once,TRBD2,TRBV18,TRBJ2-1,TGTGCCAGCTCACCCCTATCGGGGGGGGGTTACAATGAGCAGTTCTTC,CASSPLSGGGYNEQFF